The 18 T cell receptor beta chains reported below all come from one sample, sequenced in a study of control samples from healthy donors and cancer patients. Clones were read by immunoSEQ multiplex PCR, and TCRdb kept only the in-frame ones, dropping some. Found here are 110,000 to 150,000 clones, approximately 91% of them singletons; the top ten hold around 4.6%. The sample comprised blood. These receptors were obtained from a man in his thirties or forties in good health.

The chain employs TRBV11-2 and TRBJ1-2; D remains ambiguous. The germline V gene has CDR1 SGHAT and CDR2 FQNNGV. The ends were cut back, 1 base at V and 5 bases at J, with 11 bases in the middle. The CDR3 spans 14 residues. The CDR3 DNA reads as TGTGCCAGCAGCTTAGGGTCGCAGGTATATGGCTACACCTTC. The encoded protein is CASSLGSQVYGYTF.

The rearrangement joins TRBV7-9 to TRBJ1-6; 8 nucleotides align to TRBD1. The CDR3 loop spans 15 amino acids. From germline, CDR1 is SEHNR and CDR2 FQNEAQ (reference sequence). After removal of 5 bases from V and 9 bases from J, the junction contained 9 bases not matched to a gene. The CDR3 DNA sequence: TGTGCCAGCAGCATTATACAGGGGGGGGTTTCACCCCTCCACTTT. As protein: CASSIIQGGVSPLHF.

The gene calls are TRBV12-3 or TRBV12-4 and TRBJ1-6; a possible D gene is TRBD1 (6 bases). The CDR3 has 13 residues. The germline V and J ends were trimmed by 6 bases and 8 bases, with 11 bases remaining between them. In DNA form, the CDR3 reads TGTGCCAGCAGGTCGGACAGAGATTCACCCCTCCACTTT. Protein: CASRSDRDSPLHF.

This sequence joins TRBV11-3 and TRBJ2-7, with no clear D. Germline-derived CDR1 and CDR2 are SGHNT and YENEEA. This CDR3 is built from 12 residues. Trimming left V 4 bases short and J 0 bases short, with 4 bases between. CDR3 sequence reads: CASSSGSYEQYF. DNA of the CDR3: TGTGCCAGCAGCTCCGGCTCCTACGAGCAGTACTTC. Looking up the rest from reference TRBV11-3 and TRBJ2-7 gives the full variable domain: EAGVVQSPRYKIIEKKQPVAFWCNPISGHNTLYWYLQNLGQGPELLIRYENEEAVDDSQLPKDRFSAERLKGVDSTLKIQPAELGDSAVYLCASSSGSYEQYFGPGTRLTVT.

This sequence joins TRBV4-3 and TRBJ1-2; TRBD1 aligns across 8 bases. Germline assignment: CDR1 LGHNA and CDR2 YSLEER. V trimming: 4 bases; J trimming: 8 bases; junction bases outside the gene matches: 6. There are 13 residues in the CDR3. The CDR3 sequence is CASSLDRGRGYTF. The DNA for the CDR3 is TGCGCCAGCAGCCTAGACAGGGGACGGGGCTACACCTTC.

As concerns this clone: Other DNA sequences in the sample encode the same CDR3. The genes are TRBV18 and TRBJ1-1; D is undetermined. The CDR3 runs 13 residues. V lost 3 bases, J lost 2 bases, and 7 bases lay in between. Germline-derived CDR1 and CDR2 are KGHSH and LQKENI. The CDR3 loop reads CASSPTLNTEAFF. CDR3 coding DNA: TGTGCCAGCTCACCTACGCTTAACACTGAAGCTTTCTTT. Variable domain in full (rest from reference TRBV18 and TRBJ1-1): NAGVMQNPRHLVRRRGQEARLRCSPMKGHSHVYWYRQLPEEGLKFMVYLQKENIIDESGMPKERFSAEFPKEGPSILRIQQVVRGDSAAYFCASSPTLNTEAFFGQGTRLTVV.

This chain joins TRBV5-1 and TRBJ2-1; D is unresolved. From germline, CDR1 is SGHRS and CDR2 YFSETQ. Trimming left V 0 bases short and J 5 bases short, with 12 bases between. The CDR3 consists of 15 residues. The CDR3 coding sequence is TGCGCCAGCAGCTTGGGGCAGGCGATCGACAATGAGCAGTTCTTC. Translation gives CASSLGQAIDNEQFF.

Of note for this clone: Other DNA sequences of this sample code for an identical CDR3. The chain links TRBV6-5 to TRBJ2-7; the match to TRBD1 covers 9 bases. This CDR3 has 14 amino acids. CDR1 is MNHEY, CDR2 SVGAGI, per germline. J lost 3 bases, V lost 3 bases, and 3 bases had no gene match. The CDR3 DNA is TGTGCCAGCAGTTATCGGACAGGGGTCTACGAGCAGTACTTC. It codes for CASSYRTGVYEQYF.

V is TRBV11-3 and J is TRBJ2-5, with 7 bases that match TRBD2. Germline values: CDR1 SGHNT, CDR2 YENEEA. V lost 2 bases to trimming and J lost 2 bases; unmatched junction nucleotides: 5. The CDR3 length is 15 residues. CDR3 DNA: TGTGCCAGCAGCTTAATGGTTAGCGGGCAAGAGACCCAGTACTTC. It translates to CASSLMVSGQETQYF. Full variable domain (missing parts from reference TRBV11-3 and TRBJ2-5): EAGVVQSPRYKIIEKKQPVAFWCNPISGHNTLYWYLQNLGQGPELLIRYENEEAVDDSQLPKDRFSAERLKGVDSTLKIQPAELGDSAVYLCASSLMVSGQETQYFGPGTRLLVL.

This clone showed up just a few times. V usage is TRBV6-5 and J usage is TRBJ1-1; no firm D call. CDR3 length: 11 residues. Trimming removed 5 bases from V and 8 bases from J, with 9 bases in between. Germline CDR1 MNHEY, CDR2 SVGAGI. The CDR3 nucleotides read TGTGCCAGCAGTAGTCAAAGGGAAGCTTTCTTT. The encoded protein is CASSSQREAFF.

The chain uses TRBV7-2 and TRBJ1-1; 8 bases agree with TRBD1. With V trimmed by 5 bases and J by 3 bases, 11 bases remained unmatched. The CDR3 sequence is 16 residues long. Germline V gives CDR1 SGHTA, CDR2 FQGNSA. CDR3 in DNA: TGTGCCAGCAGCCCAGGACAGGGTGGAGGCCACACTGAAGCTTTCTTT. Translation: CASSPGQGGGHTEAFF.

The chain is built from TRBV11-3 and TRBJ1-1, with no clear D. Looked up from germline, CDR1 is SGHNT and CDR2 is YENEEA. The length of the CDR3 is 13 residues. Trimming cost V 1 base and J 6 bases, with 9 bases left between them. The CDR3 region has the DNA TGTGCCAGCAGCTTAGGCGGGTGGCCTGAAGCTTTCTTT. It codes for CASSLGGWPEAFF.

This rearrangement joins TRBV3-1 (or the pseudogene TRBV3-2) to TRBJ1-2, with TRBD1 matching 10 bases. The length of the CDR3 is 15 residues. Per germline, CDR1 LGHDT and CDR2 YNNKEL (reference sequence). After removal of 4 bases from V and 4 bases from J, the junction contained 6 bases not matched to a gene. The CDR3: CASSRSGTGAYGYTF. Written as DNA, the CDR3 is TGTGCCAGCAGCCGGTCCGGGACAGGGGCCTATGGCTACACCTTC.

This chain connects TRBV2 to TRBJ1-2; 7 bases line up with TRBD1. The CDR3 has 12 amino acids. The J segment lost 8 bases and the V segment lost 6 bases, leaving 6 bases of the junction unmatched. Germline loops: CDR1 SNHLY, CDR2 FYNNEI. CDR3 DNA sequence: TGTGCCAGCAGAAGGACAGGCCGGGGCTACACCTTC. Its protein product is CASRRTGRGYTF.

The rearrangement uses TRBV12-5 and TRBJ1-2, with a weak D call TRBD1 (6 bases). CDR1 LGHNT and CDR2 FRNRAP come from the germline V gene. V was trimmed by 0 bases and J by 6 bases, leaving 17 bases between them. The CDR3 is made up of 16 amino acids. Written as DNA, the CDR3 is TGTGCTAGTGGTTTGGTTGCGGGGGGCCCTCTCAATGGCTACACCTTC. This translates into CASGLVAGGPLNGYTF.

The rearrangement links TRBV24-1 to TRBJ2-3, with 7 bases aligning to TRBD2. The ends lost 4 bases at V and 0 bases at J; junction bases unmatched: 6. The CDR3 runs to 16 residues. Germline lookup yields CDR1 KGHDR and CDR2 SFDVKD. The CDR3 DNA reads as TGTGCCACCAGTGACACAAGCGGGGCGAGCACAGATACGCAGTATTTT. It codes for CATSDTSGASTDTQYF.

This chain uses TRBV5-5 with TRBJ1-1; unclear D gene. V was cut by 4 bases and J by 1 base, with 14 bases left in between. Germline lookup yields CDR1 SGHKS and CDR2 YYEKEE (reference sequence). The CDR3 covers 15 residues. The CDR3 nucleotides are TGTGCCAGCAGCCCTTTGGGGAGTCAGAACACTGAAGCTTTCTTT. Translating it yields CASSPLGSQNTEAFF. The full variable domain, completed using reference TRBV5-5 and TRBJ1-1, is DAGVTQSPTHLIKTRGQQVTLRCSPISGHKSVSWYQQVLGQGPQFIFQYYEKEERGRGNFPDRFSARQFPNYSSELNVNALLLGDSALYLCASSPLGSQNTEAFFGQGTRLTVV.

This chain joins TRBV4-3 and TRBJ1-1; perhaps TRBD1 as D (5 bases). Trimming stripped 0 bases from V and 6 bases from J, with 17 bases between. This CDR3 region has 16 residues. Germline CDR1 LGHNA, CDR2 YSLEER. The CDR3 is CASSQDQWGDGAEAFF. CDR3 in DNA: TGCGCCAGCAGCCAAGATCAATGGGGGGATGGGGCTGAAGCTTTCTTT.